This T cell receptor (beta chain) was identified in a study of blood T cell repertoires in COVID-19. Study context: Samples taken during acute and convalescent COVID-19 were collected in the United States, Italy and Spain. PBMCs, B-cell-depleted T cells, or T cells provided the cDNA or gDNA that made up the material.

Germline V gene data show CDR1 as MGHRA and CDR2 as YSYEKL. V was pared by 4 bases and J by 9 bases, with 16 bases between. CDR3 size: 14 residues. As handled by the study authors: Counts of nucleated cells, estimated from reference gene primer amplification, were obtained. TCRdb's copy holds only in-frame clones and misses some; the assay was immunoSEQ multiplex PCR. V and J calls and clone size are copied from that table; D and trimming were computed from the DNA. There are about 91,000 clones in the sample; 70% to 90% occur only once, and roughly 5% lies in the top ten. V usage is TRBV4-1 and J usage is TRBJ2-1; D is ambiguous. The clonotype originates from a woman aged 80 or older with active COVID-19. The sequenced sample consisted of peripheral blood. The CDR3 bases are TGCGCCAGCAGCCCAAAGAGGCAACGCACTGAGCAGTTCTTC. The encoded protein is CASSPKRQRTEQFF.